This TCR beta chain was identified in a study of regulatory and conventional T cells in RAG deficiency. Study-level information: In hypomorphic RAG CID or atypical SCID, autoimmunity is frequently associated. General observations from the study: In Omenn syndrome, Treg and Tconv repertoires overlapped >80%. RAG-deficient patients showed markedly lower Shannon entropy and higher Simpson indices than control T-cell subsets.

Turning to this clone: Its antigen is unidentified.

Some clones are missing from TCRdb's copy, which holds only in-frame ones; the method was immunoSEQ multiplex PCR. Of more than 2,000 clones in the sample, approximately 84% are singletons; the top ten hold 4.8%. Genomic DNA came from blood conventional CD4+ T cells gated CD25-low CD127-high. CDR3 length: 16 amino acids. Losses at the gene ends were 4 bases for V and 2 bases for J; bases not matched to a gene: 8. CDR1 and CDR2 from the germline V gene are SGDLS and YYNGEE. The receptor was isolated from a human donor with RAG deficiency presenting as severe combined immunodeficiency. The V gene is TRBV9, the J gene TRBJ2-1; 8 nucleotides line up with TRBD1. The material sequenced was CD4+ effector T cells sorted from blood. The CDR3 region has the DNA TGTGCCAGCAGCTCTATCGACAGGGGACCCTACAATGAGCAGTTCTTC. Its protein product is CASSSIDRGPYNEQFF.